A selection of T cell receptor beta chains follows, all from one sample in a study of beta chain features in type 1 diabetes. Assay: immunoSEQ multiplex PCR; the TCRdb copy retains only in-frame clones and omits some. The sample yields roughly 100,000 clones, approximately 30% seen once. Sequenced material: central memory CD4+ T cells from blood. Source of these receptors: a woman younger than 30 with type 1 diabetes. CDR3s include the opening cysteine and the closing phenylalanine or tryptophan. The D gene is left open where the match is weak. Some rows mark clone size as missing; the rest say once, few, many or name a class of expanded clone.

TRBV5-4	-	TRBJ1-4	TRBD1	TGTGCCAGCAGCTTGGCTCGGGGACAGTCTAATGAAAAACTGTTTTTT	CASSLARGQSNEKLFF
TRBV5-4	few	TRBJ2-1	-	TGTGCCAGCAGCACAAACAATGAGCAGTTCTTC	CASSTNNEQFF
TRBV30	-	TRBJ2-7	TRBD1	TGTGCCTGGAGAGTAGGACAGGGGGCCTACGAGCAGTACTTC	CAWRVGQGAYEQYF
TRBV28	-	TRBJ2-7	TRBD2	TGTGCCAGCAGTTTATTGTCTAGCGGGAATTACGAGCAGTACTTC	CASSLLSSGNYEQYF
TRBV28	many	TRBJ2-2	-	TGTGCCAGCAATCCACAGGGTCACGCGAACACCGGGGAGCTGTTTTTT	CASNPQGHANTGELFF
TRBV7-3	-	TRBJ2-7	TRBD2	TGTGCCAGCAGCATATCCGCCGGGACTAGCGGGATCGAGCAGTACTTC	CASSISAGTSGIEQYF
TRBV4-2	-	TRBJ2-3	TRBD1	TGTGCCAGCAGCCTCAGGGCCGGGACAGGGGGTGGAGATACGCAGTATTTT	CASSLRAGTGGGDTQYF
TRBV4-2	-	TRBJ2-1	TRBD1	TGTGCCAGCAGCCCTCGAGACAGGGCTAGCTCCTACAATGAGCAGTTCTTC	CASSPRDRASSYNEQFF
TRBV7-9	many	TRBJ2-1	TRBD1	TGTGCCAGCAGCTTCGGGACAGTGAACAATGAGCAGTTCTTC	CASSFGTVNNEQFF
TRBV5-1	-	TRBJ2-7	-	TGCGCCAGCAGCTTCCAGAACCCCACCTACGAGCAGTACTTC	CASSFQNPTYEQYF
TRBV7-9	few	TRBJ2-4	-	TGTGCCAGCAGCTTGTGGATGGGAGGTGGATCCAAAAACATTCAGTACTTC	CASSLWMGGGSKNIQYF
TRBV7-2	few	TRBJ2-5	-	TGTGCCAGCAGCTCCTCATTCCAGCGAGGGAGAGAGACCCAGTACTTC	CASSSSFQRGRETQYF
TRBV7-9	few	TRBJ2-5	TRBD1	TGTGCCAGCAGGGGGACAGGGACTATTGGGACCCAGTACTTC	CASRGTGTIGTQYF
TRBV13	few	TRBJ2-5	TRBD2	TGTGCCAGCAGCTTTGGGCTAGCGGACCAAGAGACCCAGTACTTC	CASSFGLADQETQYF
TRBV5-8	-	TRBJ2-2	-	TGTGCCAGCAGCTTGAGCTACGTGGTGACCGGGGAGCTGTTTTTT	CASSLSYVVTGELFF
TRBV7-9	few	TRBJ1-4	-	TGTGCCAGCAGCTCCGACTCTTTCCTCGGGGAAAAACTGTTTTTT	CASSSDSFLGEKLFF
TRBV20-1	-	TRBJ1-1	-	TGCAGTGCTAGCAGCACTGAAGCTTTCTTT	CSASSTEAFF
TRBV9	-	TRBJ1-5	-	TGTGCCAGCAGCGCAACAGGGCGGATATCTGATCAGCCCCAGCATTTT	CASSATGRISDQPQHF
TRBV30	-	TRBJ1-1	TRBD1	TGTGCCTGGAGTCCAGGGGGTTTCACTGAAGCTTTCTTT	CAWSPGGFTEAFF
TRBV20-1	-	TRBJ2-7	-	TGCAGTGCTAGCCTCCACGAGCAGTACTTC	CSASLHEQYF
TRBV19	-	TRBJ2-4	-	TGTGCCAGTAGTATGAGCGGGACAGGTCTCATATCATTGGCCAAAAACATTCAGTACTTC	CASSMSGTGLISLAKNIQYF
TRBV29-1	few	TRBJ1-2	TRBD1	TGCAGCGTTGATATTAGGGACAGCCTCAACTATGGCTACACCTTC	CSVDIRDSLNYGYTF
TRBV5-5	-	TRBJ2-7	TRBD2	TGTGCCAGCAGCGTGGGACTAGCGGGAGACAAATACGAGCAGTACTTC	CASSVGLAGDKYEQYF
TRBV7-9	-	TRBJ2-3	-	TGTGCCAGCAGCCGCCGAGGCGGAATAAGCACAGATACGCAGTATTTT	CASSRRGGISTDTQYF
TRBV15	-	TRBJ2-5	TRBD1	TGTGCCACCAGCAGAGACAGGGGGCAAGAGACCCAGTACTTC	CATSRDRGQETQYF
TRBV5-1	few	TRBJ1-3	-	TGCGCCAGCAGCTCCACGGGTTTTGGAAACACCATATATTTT	CASSSTGFGNTIYF
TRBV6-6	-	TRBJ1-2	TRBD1	TGTGCCAGCAGCCCGGGACAGCCTCCCTATGGCTACACCTTC	CASSPGQPPYGYTF
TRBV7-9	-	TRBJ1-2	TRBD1	TGTGCCAGCAGCTTAACAGGGGATAACTATGGCTACACCTTC	CASSLTGDNYGYTF